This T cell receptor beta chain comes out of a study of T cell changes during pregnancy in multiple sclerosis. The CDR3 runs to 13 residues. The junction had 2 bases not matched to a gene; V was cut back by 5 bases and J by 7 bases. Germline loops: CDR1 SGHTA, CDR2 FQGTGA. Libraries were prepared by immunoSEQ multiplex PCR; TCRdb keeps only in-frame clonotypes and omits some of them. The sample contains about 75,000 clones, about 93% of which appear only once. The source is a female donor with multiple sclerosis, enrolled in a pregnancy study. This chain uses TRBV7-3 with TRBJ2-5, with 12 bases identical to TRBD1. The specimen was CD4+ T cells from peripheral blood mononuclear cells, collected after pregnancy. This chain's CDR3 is CASSAGQGATQYF. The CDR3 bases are TGTGCCAGCAGCGCGGGACAGGGGGCGACCCAGTACTTC.